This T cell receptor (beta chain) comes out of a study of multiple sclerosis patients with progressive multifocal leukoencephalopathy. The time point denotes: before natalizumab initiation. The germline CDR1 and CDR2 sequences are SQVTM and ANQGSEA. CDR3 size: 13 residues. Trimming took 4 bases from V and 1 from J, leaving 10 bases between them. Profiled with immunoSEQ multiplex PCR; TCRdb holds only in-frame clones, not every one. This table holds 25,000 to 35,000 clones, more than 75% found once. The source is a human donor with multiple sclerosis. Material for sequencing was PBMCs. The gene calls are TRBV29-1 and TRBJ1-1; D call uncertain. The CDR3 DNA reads TGCAGCGTTGTTAGGGTAGGGAACACTGAAGCTTTCTTT. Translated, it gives CSVVRVGNTEAFF.